Following are 8 T cell receptor beta chains from one sample sequenced in a study of tumor-infiltrating lymphocytes in primary liver carcinoma. Taking about 18-30 mg of unsorted bulk tissue, the authors co-extracted RNA and DNA. Starting material of 500 ng total RNA yielded TCR beta cDNA via a constant-region primer. Sequencing libraries for TCR beta derived from three nested multiplex PCR rounds that used slightly modified ARM-PCR. Primers for the first two PCR rounds were TRBV1-TRBV30 forward primers and a C-beta reverse primer (10 cycles per round). TCRdb reprocessed the multiplex PCR reads via MiXCR and lists one record per CDR3 protein. The repertoire consists of roughly 23,000 distinct CDR3 sequences, with approximately 79% occurring once and the leading ten covering more than 35%. Source material: liver tumor tissue from sampling region 1. As for subset: tumor region T1, superior pole. The receptor source for this set is a man in his forties with primary liver carcinoma and hepatitis B virus infection.

As to this clonotype: Given the absence of the conserved phenylalanine or tryptophan at the CDR3 end, a read error is likely. The chain has TRBV6-2 or TRBV6-3 and TRBJ1-1; D unresolved. The CDR3 has 14 amino acids. CDR1 and CDR2 (germline): MNHEY, SVGEGT. This CDR3 is CARSCPELNTEAFL. The DNA for the CDR3 is TGTGCCAGAAGTTGCCCAGAGCTGAACACTGAAGCTTTCCTT.

V gene TRBV28 combines with J gene TRBJ2-2; 8 bases align to TRBD2. The CDR3 has 14 residues. Germline CDR1 reads MDHEN; CDR2 reads SYDVKM. The trim removed 6 bases at V and 6 bases at J, leaving 6 bases unmatched. CDR3 residues: CASSPTREAGELFF. The CDR3 region has the DNA TGTGCCAGCAGCCCGACGCGGGAGGCCGGGGAGCTGTTTTTT.

At least ten counts were recorded for this clonotype. Being one base from a much bigger clone, this may be a read error. This chain joins TRBV13 and TRBJ2-7, with D perhaps TRBD2 (7 bases). V was pared by 5 bases and J by 1 base, with 18 bases between. In germline, CDR1 is PRHDT, CDR2 FYEKMQ (reference sequence). The CDR3 sequence is 16 residues long. CDR3 sequence reads: CASSQRTSQGSYEQYF. The DNA of the CDR3 is TGTGCCAGCAGCCAGCGGACTAGTCAGGGGTCCTACGAGCAGTACTTC. The complete variable domain, with remaining parts taken from reference TRBV13 and TRBJ2-7, reads AAGVIQSPRHLIKEKRETATLKCYPIPRHDTVYWYQQGPGQDPQFLISFYEKMQSDKGSIPDRFSAQQFSDYHSELNMSSLELGDSALYFCASSQRTSQGSYEQYFGPGTRLTVT.

This clonotype was counted ten times or more. Relative to the germline gene, one junction end is altered; a read error may explain this. The chain is built from TRBV6-5 and TRBJ2-2; perhaps TRBD1 as D (6 bases). The germline V gene encodes CDR1 MNHEY and CDR2 SVGAGI. The CDR3 spans 15 residues. The CDR3 DNA sequence: TGTGCCAGCAGTTACGGGACACTGAACACCGGGGAGTTGTTTTTT. Protein sequence: CASSYGTLNTGELFF.

Details on this clonotype: One end of the junction does not line up with germline, which may come from a read error. The J gene is TRBJ2-1, the V gene TRBV6-1; 8 bases map to TRBD1. Germline V gene lookup returns CDR1 MNHNS and CDR2 SASEGT. The CDR3 has 15 amino acids. CDR3 in amino acids: CDSRVVTGEYNELFF. The CDR3 nucleotides are TGTGACAGCAGAGTCGTGACAGGGGAGTACAATGAGCTGTTCTTC.

Notes on this clonotype: The CDR3 does not end in the conserved phenylalanine or tryptophan, so this is likely a read error. This chain connects TRBV29-1 to TRBJ1-2; perhaps TRBD1 as D (5 bases). The ends were cut back, 4 bases at V and 3 bases at J, with 9 bases in the middle. The CDR3 has 12 residues. CDR1 is SQVTM and CDR2 is ANQGSEA in the germline V gene. CDR3 region: CSVVMTDYGYTL. The CDR3 DNA reads TGCAGCGTTGTAATGACAGACTATGGCTACACCCTC.

Worth noting for this clonotype: A junction boundary mismatches the germline segment, possibly from a read error. This rearrangement joins TRBV5-1 to TRBJ1-2; TRBD1 agrees at 7 bases. Germline values: CDR1 SGHRS, CDR2 YFSETQ. The CDR3 has 13 residues. The CDR3 DNA sequence: TGCCCCAGCAGGTTGGACAGGAACTATTGCTACACCTTC. Translated: CPSRLDRNYCYTF.

As to this clonotype: No conserved phenylalanine or tryptophan ends this CDR3, so it is likely a read error. V is TRBV11-2 and J is TRBJ1-1; D ambiguous. There are 16 residues in the CDR3. CDR1 is SGHAT and CDR2 is FQNNGV in the germline V gene. CDR3 protein: CTSSPSSGLVNTEAFI. CDR3 DNA: TGTACCAGCAGCCCATCCAGTGGGTTGGTGAACACTGAAGCTTTCATT.